This T cell receptor (beta chain) was sequenced in a study of post-analysis software for immune sequencing data. Study context: There were relapsing-remitting, secondary progressive and progressive-relapsing multiple sclerosis among the disease courses included.

Points from the study as a whole: F measure showed strong co-clustering of same-batch samples.

This clonotype was picked up a small number of times. The target antigen is unknown. The library was made from cDNA and included unique molecular identifiers. TCRdb processed the PCR reads anew with MiXCR; each CDR3 protein has one entry. The table has about 210,000 distinct CDR3 sequences, around 30% seen once; the top ten hold about 3.4%. This receptor was taken from a girl under 18 with multiple sclerosis. Sample: blood.

CDR3 amino acids: CASSQGLAGSYNEQFF. The CDR3 nucleotides read TGTGCCAGCAGCCAGGGACTAGCGGGCTCCTACAATGAGCAGTTCTTC. This rearrangement joins TRBV14 to TRBJ2-1; 12 positions match TRBD2. Trimming at V came to 3 bases and at J to 0 bases, leaving 0 bases not matched to a gene. From germline, CDR1 is SGHDN and CDR2 FVKESK. There are 16 residues in the CDR3. Variable domain in full (rest from reference TRBV14 and TRBJ2-1): EAGVTQFPSHSVIEKGQTVTLRCDPISGHDNLYWYRRVMGKEIKFLLHFVKESKQDESGMPNNRFLAERTGGTYSTLKVQPAELEDSGVYFCASSQGLAGSYNEQFFGPGTRLTVL.